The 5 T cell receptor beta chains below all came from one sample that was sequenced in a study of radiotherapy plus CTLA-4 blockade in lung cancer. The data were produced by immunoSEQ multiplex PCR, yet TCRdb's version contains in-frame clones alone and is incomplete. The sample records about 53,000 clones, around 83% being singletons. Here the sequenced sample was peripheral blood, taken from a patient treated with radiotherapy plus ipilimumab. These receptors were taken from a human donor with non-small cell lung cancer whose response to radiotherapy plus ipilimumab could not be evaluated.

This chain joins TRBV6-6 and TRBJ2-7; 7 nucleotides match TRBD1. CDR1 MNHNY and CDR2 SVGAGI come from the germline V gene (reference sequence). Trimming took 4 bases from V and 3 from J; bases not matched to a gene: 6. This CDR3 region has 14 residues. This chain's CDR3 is CASSSGNRGYEQYF. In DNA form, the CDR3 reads TGTGCCAGCAGTTCCGGCAACAGGGGCTACGAGCAGTACTTC.

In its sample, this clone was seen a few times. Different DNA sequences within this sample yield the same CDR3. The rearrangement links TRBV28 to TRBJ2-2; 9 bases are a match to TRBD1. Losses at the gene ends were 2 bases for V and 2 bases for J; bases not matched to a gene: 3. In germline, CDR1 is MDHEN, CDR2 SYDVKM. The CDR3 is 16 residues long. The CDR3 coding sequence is TGTGCCAGCAGTTTAGGACAGGGGACTAACACCGGGGAGCTGTTTTTT. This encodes CASSLGQGTNTGELFF.

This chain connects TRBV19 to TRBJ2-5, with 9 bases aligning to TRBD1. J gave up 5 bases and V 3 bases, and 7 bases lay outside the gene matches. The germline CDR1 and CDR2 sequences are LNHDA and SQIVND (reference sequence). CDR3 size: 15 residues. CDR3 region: CASSIRTGVRETQYF. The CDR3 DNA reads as TGTGCCAGTAGTATTCGGACAGGGGTGAGGGAGACCCAGTACTTC.

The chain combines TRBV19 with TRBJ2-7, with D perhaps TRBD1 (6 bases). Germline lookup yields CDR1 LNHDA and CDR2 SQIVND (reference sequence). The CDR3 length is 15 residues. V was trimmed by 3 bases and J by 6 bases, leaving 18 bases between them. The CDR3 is CASSIPSGAPSEQYF. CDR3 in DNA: TGTGCCAGTAGTATTCCCTCAGGGGCGCCCTCCGAGCAGTACTTC.

The CDR3 loop reads CASSRPSGRDNEQFF. Here the CDR3 DNA reads TGTGCCAGCAGCCGGCCTAGCGGGAGGGACAATGAGCAGTTCTTC. The rearrangement links TRBV6-5 to TRBJ2-1; 12 nucleotides align to TRBD2. Per germline, CDR1 MNHEY and CDR2 SVGAGI. The length of the CDR3 is 15 residues. With V trimmed by 6 bases and J by 5 bases, 5 bases remained unmatched.